In its sample, the clone carrying this T cell receptor (beta chain) was seen once. Its cognate antigen is unknown. Generated by immunoSEQ multiplex PCR, the TCRdb table keeps only in-frame clones and is missing some. The repertoire holds about 84,000 clones, approximately 83% seen once, with roughly 12% in the top ten. This entry is derived from a study of T cell responses to AZD1222 COVID-19 vaccine. Study conclusions and caveats: When two AZD1222 doses had been given, Spike-specific TCR breadth and depth rose.

This TCR derives from an adult who received the AZD1222 COVID-19 vaccine. The specimen was peripheral blood, collected 28 days after the second AZD1222 dose.

CDR3: CASSQDVPTTGYTF. The CDR3 DNA follows: TGTGCCAGCTCACAGGATGTTCCTACCACTGGCTACACCTTC. The chain couples TRBV18 to TRBJ1-2, with unresolved D. The CDR3 sequence is 14 residues long. Trimming took off 4 bases at V and 7 bases at J, with 16 bases between the two ends. Per germline, CDR1 KGHSH and CDR2 LQKENI. Drawing the rest from reference TRBV18 and TRBJ1-2, the complete variable domain is NAGVMQNPRHLVRRRGQEARLRCSPMKGHSHVYWYRQLPEEGLKFMVYLQKENIIDESGMPKERFSAEFPKEGPSILRIQQVVRGDSAAYFCASSQDVPTTGYTFGSGTRLTVV.